This passage covers 3 T cell receptor beta chains from one sample sequenced in a study of regulatory T cells in long-lasting Graves disease. Combining iRepertoire HTBI primers with Arm-PCR of CDR3 regions, the authors built TCR beta libraries. TCRdb reprocessed the multiplex PCR reads with MiXCR, giving one entry per CDR3 protein. Among 350,000 to 450,000 distinct CDR3 sequences listed, around 20% were seen once. The time point denotes: persistent/refractory GD, antithyroid drugs over 5 years with positive TRAb. PBMC RNA served as the TCR library source. Sequencing was performed on peripheral blood mononuclear cells (PBMCs), taken when the disease was refractory, from a patient treated with antithyroid drugs. These receptors were obtained from a female donor with Graves disease.

The chain uses TRBV3-1 and TRBJ2-7; D is unclear. Per germline, CDR1 LGHDT and CDR2 YNNKEL (reference sequence). The CDR3 length is 15 residues. The V and J ends lost 0 bases and 3 bases respectively, with 12 bases between them. For the CDR3, the DNA is TGTGCCAGCAGCCAAGATACTCTGTCCCGCTACGAGCAGTACTTC. Encoded protein: CASSQDTLSRYEQYF.

Comments on this clonotype: This clone may be a read error of a much larger clone one base away. The chain employs TRBV6-1 and TRBJ2-7; a weak D match, TRBD1 (5 bases). This CDR3 contains 14 residues. Between the trimmed V and J ends, which lost 5 bases and 5 bases, there was a span of 16 bases. CDR1 and CDR2 from the germline V gene are MNHNS and SASEGT. As DNA, the CDR3 is TGTGCCAGCAGTCAAGGGGCGAGTGCCCACGAGCAGTACTTC. Translating it yields CASSQGASAHEQYF.

This clonotype appeared a few times. This rearrangement joins TRBV28 to TRBJ1-5, with D possibly being TRBD1 (6 bases). The CDR3 consists of 15 residues. Germline CDR1 MDHEN, CDR2 SYDVKM. V lost 6 bases, J lost 7 bases, and 19 bases lay in between. CDR3 amino acids: CASSSPGQRGQPQHF. In DNA form, the CDR3 reads TGTGCCAGCAGCTCCCCAGGACAGAGGGGGCAGCCCCAGCATTTT.